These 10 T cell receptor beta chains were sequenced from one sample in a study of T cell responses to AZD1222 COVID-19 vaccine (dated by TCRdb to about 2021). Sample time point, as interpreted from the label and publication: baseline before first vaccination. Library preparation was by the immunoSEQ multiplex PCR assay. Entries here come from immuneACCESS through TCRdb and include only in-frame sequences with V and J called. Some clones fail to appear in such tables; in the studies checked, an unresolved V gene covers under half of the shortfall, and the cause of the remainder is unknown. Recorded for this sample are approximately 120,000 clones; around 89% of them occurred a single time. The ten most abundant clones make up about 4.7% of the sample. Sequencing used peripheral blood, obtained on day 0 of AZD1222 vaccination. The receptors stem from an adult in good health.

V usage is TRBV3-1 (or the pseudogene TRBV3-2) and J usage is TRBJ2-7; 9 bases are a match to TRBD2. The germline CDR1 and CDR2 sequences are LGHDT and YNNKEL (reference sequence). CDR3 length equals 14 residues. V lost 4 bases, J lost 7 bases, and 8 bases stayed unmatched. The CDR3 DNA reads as TGTGCCAGCAGCCCCGGACTAGCGCGTGGTGAGCAGTACTTC. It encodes CASSPGLARGEQYF.

DNA of the CDR3: TGTGCCAGCTCACGTTCAGAAGAGACCCAGTACTTC. Its translation: CASSRSEETQYF. The V gene is TRBV18, the J gene TRBJ2-5; unclear D gene. CDR1 is KGHSH and CDR2 is LQKENI in the germline V gene. V was trimmed by 4 bases and J by 3 bases, leaving 6 bases between them. This CDR3 is built from 12 residues.

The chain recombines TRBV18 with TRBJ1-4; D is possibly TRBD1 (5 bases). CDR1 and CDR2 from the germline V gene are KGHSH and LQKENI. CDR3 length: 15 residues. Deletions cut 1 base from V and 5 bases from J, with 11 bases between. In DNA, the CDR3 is TGTGCCAGCTCACCACGAACGGGGGGGAATGAAAAACTGTTTTTT. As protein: CASSPRTGGNEKLFF.

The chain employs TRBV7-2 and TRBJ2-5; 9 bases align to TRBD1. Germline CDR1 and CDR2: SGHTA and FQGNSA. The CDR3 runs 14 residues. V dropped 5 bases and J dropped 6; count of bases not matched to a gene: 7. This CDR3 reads CASSRGQGSKTQYF. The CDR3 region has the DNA TGTGCCAGCAGCAGGGGACAGGGCTCAAAGACCCAGTACTTC.

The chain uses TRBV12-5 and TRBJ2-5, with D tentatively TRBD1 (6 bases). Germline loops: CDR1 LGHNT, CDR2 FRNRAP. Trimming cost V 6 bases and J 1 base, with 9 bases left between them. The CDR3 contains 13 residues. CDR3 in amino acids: CASGGDIQETQYF. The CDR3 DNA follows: TGTGCTAGTGGGGGGGACATCCAAGAGACCCAGTACTTC.

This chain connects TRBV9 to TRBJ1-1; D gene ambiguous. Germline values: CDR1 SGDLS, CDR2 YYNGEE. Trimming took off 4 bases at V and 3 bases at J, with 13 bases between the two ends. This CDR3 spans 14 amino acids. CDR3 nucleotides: TGTGCCAGCAGCAATCCGGACGTGGACACTGAAGCTTTCTTT. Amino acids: CASSNPDVDTEAFF.

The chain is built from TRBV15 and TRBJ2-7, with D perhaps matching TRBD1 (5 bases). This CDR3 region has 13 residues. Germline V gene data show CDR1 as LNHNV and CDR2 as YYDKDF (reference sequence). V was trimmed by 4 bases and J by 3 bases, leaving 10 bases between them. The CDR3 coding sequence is TGTGCCACCAGCACCAGGGAAAACTACGAGCAGTACTTC. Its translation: CATSTRENYEQYF. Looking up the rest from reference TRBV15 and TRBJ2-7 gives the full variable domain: DAMVIQNPRYQVTQFGKPVTLSCSQTLNHNVMYWYQQKSSQAPKLLFHYYDKDFNNEADTPDNFQSRRPNTSFCFLDIRSPGLGDTAMYLCATSTRENYEQYFGPGTRLTVT.

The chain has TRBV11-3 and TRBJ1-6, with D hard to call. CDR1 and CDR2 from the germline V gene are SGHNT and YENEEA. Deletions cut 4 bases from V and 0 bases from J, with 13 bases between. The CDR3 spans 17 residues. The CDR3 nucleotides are TGTGCCAGCAGCTCAAACACCCAGAGCTCCTATAATTCACCCCTCCACTTT. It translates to CASSSNTQSSYNSPLHF.

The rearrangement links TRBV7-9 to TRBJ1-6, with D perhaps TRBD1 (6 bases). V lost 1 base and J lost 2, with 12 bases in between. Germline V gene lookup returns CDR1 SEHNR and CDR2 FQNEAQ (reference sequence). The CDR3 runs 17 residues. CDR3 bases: TGTGCCAGCAGCTTAGGGGGGCAGGGTCCCTATAATTCACCCCTCCACTTT. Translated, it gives CASSLGGQGPYNSPLHF.

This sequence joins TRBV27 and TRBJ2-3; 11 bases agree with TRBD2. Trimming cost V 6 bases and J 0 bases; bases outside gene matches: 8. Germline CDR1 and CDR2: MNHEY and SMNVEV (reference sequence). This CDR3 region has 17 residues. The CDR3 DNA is TGTGCCAGCAGCCCGCTAGCGGGAGGCGGCAGCACAGATACGCAGTATTTT. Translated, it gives CASSPLAGGGSTDTQYF.